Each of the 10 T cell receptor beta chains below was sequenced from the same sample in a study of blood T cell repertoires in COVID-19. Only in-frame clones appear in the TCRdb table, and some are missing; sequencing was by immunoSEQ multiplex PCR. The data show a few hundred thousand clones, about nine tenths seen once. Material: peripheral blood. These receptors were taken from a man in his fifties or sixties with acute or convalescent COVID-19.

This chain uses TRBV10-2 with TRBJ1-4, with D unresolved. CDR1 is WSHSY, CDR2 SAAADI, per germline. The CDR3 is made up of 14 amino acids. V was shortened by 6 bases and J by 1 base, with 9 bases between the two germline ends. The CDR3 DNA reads TGCGCCAGCAGGAGGAGTAGAACTAATGAAAAACTGTTTTTT. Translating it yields CASRRSRTNEKLFF.

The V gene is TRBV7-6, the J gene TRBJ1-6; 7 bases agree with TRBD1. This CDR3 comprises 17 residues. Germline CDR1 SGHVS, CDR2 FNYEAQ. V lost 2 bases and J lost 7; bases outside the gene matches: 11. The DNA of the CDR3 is TGTGCCAGCAGCTTAATGGCCTCCGGGACAGCAAATTCACCCCTCCACTTT. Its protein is CASSLMASGTANSPLHF.

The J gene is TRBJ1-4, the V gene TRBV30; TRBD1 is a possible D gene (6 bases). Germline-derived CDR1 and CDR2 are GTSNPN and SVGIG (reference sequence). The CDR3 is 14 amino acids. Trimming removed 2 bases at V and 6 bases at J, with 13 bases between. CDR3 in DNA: TGTGCCTGGAGTCCCGGGACACTATATGAAAAACTGTTTTTT. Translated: CAWSPGTLYEKLFF.

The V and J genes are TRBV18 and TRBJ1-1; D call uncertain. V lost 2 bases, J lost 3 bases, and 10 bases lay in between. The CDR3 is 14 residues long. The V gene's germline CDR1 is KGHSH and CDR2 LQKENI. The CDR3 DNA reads TGTGCCAGCTCACCAATTTCCGGGGACACTGAAGCTTTCTTT. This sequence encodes CASSPISGDTEAFF.

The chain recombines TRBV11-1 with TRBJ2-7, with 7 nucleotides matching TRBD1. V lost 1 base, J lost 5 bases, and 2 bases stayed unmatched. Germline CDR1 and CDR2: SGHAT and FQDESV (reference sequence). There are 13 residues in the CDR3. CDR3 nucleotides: TGTGCCAGCAGCTTAGACAGGGGCCACGAGCAGTACTTC. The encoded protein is CASSLDRGHEQYF. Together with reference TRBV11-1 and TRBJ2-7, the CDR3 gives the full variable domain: EAEVAQSPRYKITEKSQAVAFWCDPISGHATLYWYRQILGQGPELLVQFQDESVVDDSQLPKDRFSAERLKGVDSTLKIQPAELGDSAMYLCASSLDRGHEQYFGPGTRLTVT.

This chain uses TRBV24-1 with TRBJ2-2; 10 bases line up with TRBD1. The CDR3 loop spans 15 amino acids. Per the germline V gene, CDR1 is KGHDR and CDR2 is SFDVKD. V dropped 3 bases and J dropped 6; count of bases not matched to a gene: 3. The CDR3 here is CATSDPGTGAGELFF. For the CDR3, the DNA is TGTGCCACCAGTGATCCCGGGACAGGGGCCGGGGAGCTGTTTTTT.

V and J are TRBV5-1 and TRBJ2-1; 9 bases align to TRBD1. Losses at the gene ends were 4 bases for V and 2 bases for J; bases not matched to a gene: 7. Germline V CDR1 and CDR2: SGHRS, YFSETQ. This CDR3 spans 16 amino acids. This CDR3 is CASSDRDRAAYNEQFF. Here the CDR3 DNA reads TGCGCCAGCAGCGACCGGGACAGGGCTGCCTACAATGAGCAGTTCTTC.

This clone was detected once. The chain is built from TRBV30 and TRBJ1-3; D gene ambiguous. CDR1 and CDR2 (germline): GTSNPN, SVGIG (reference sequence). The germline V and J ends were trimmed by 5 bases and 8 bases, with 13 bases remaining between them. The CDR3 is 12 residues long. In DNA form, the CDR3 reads TGTGCCTGGTTGCCTTTAGGAGACACCATATATTTT. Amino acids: CAWLPLGDTIYF.

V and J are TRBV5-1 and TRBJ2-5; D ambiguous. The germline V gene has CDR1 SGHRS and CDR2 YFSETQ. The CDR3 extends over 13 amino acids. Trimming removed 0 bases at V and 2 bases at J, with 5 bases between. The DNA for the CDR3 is TGCGCCAGCAGCTTGGCCCATCAAGAGACCCAGTACTTC. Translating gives CASSLAHQETQYF.

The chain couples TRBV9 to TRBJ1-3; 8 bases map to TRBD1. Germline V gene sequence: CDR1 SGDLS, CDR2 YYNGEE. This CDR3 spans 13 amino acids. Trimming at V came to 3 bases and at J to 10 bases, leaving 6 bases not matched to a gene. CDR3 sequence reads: CASSEGGTGTIYF. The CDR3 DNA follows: TGTGCCAGCAGCGAGGGGGGGACAGGTACCATATATTTT.